The 13 T cell receptor beta chains below all came from one sample that was sequenced in a study of blood T cell repertoires in COVID-19. The method was immunoSEQ multiplex PCR; TCRdb's version includes in-frame clones alone and lacks a portion of them. The sample lists more than 20,000 clones, nearly 90% occurring once. The sequenced sample was peripheral blood. Receptors originate from a human donor with active COVID-19. The donor label of this sample is uncertain.

By sample fraction, this clone is medium-sized. This chain connects TRBV4-3 to TRBJ2-7, with 10 bases lining up with TRBD1. This CDR3 spans 18 amino acids. V dropped 1 base and J dropped 3; count of bases not matched to a gene: 12. CDR1 is LGHNA, CDR2 YSLEER, per germline. CDR3 sequence reads: CASSQGPLAGQGSYEQYF. The CDR3 nucleotides are TGCGCCAGCAGCCAAGGGCCCCTGGCGGGACAGGGGAGCTACGAGCAGTACTTC.

The CDR3 DNA follows: TGTGCCAGCAGCTTCAGGGCAGGGGGGACCGCGGGCACTGAAGCTTTCTTT. Translation: CASSFRAGGTAGTEAFF. This chain connects TRBV7-8 to TRBJ1-1; 7 nucleotides align to TRBD1. CDR3 length equals 17 residues. V trimming: 3 bases; J trimming: 4 bases; junction bases outside the gene matches: 14. Germline V lookup: CDR1 SGHVS, CDR2 FQNEAQ.

This clone was counted once. The chain couples TRBV28 to TRBJ2-7; possible D gene TRBD2, 5 bases. CDR1 and CDR2 (germline): MDHEN, SYDVKM. The V end was cut by 7 bases, the J end by 3 bases, with 13 bases between. CDR3 size: 13 residues. This CDR3 reads CASTSASLYEQYF. CDR3 nucleotides: TGTGCCAGCACGTCGGCTAGCCTCTACGAGCAGTACTTC.

This chain joins TRBV4-1 and TRBJ2-5; 15 bases align to TRBD2. In germline, CDR1 is MGHRA, CDR2 YSYEKL. The CDR3 totals 19 residues. Germline trimming cut 4 bases from V and 1 base from J; bases unmatched to any gene: 10. This chain's CDR3 is CASSPAGTSGGLFQETQYF. The CDR3 DNA follows: TGCGCCAGCAGCCCAGCCGGGACTAGCGGGGGGCTCTTCCAAGAGACCCAGTACTTC.

The J gene is TRBJ2-7, the V gene TRBV7-2, with 8 bases fitting TRBD2. The CDR3 sequence is 14 residues long. After removal of 2 bases from V and 6 bases from J, the junction contained 6 bases not matched to a gene. Germline V gene sequence: CDR1 SGHTA, CDR2 FQGNSA. The CDR3 loop is CASSLRGGFSEQYF. CDR3 DNA sequence: TGTGCCAGCAGCTTACGGGGGGGTTTCTCCGAGCAGTACTTC.

V usage is TRBV2 and J usage is TRBJ2-7; TRBD2 matches 8 bases. Germline lookup yields CDR1 SNHLY and CDR2 FYNNEI. J lost 2 bases, V lost 3 bases, and 9 bases had no gene match. The CDR3 runs to 16 residues. The chain's CDR3 is CASSDARGGPTYEQYF. The CDR3, as DNA: TGTGCCAGCAGTGACGCCCGGGGGGGACCGACCTACGAGCAGTACTTC.

The CDR3 DNA reads TGTGCCAGCAGCCCCGGGGGGCTTAGCACAGATACGCAGTATTTT. This codes for CASSPGGLSTDTQYF. The V gene is TRBV5-4, the J gene TRBJ2-3; tentative D call: TRBD2 (7 bases). Trimming pared 4 bases from V and 0 bases from J, leaving 12 bases between. The CDR3 contains 15 residues. Germline values: CDR1 SGHNT, CDR2 YYREEE (reference sequence).

In its sample, this clone was seen a few times. This chain links TRBV5-1 with TRBJ2-5; 10 nucleotides match TRBD2. Germline assignment: CDR1 SGHRS and CDR2 YFSETQ. V trimming: 7 bases; J trimming: 5 bases; junction bases outside the gene matches: 5. The CDR3 covers 13 residues. CDR3 in amino acids: CASASGSTETQYF. The CDR3 DNA sequence: TGCGCCAGCGCTAGCGGGAGCACGGAGACCCAGTACTTC. The full variable domain, rest sourced from reference TRBV5-1 and TRBJ2-5, is KAGVTQTPRYLIKTRGQQVTLSCSPISGHRSVSWYQQTPGQGLQFLFEYFSETQRNKGNFPGRFSGRQFSNSRSEMNVSTLELGDSALYLCASASGSTETQYFGPGTRLLVL.

This chain links TRBV7-3 with TRBJ2-7, with 11 bases identical to TRBD2. The CDR3 has 13 amino acids. Germline V CDR1 and CDR2: SGHTA, FQGTGA. V lost 5 bases and J lost 6; bases outside the gene matches: 3. CDR3 loop: CASSPGTSGEQYF. The CDR3 DNA reads TGTGCCAGCAGCCCCGGGACTAGCGGCGAGCAGTACTTC. Combining the CDR3 with reference TRBV7-3 and TRBJ2-7 gives the whole variable domain GAGVSQTPSNKVTEKGKYVELRCDPISGHTALYWYRQSLGQGPEFLIYFQGTGAADDSGLPNDRFFAVRPEGSVSTLKIQRTERGDSAVYLCASSPGTSGEQYFGPGTRLTVT.

V is TRBV15 and J is TRBJ1-1; 7 positions match TRBD1. This CDR3 is 15 amino acids long. Per germline, CDR1 LNHNV and CDR2 YYDKDF (reference sequence). V was clipped by 0 bases and J by 4 bases; unmatched bases: 5. The CDR3 DNA is TGTGCCACCAGCAGAGACGTGACAGGGAGCACTGAAGCTTTCTTT. Translated, it gives CATSRDVTGSTEAFF. Full variable domain (rest looked up from reference TRBV15 and TRBJ1-1): DAMVIQNPRYQVTQFGKPVTLSCSQTLNHNVMYWYQQKSSQAPKLLFHYYDKDFNNEADTPDNFQSRRPNTSFCFLDIRSPGLGDTAMYLCATSRDVTGSTEAFFGQGTRLTVV.

The chain links TRBV27 to TRBJ1-2; D call uncertain. Germline loops: CDR1 MNHEY, CDR2 SMNVEV (reference sequence). This CDR3 is 12 amino acids long. Trimming removed 8 bases from V and 3 bases from J, with 10 bases in between. The CDR3 nucleotides read TGTGCCAGCTACTCCCTACACTATGGCTACACCTTC. This gives the protein CASYSLHYGYTF.

This clone was seen once. V is TRBV4-1 and J is TRBJ2-7, with 13 bases identical to TRBD2. With V trimmed by 0 bases and J by 4 bases, 3 bases remained unmatched. The CDR3 loop spans 16 amino acids. Germline CDR1 is MGHRA and CDR2 is YSYEKL. CDR3 nucleotides: TGCGCCAGCAGCCAAGATCTGACTAGCGGGAGGTACGAGCAGTACTTC. It is translated as CASSQDLTSGRYEQYF.

The gene calls are TRBV3-1 (or the pseudogene TRBV3-2) and TRBJ1-2; D might be TRBD1 (5 bases). Germline V gives CDR1 LGHDT, CDR2 YNNKEL (reference sequence). This CDR3 has 15 residues. The ends were cut back, 1 base at V and 7 bases at J, with 16 bases in the middle. CDR3 DNA: TGTGCCAGCAGCCAAGCGGTGGCAGGGTCGTCTGGCTACACCTTC. Translation gives CASSQAVAGSSGYTF.